Below, 13 T cell receptor beta chains from the same sample are listed, as sequenced in a study of shared clonotypes between healthy human individuals. Here immunoSEQ multiplex PCR was the method, and the copy in TCRdb shows in-frame clones only, minus some. The sample has about 580,000 clones; 95% to 98% are singletons. The naive CD8 population came from CD45RO-negative cells selected for CCR7, without terminally differentiated effector memory CD45RA+ cells. The source material was naive CD8+ T cells sorted from blood. These receptors came from a man aged 30-40 years in good health.

The V gene is TRBV4-2, the J gene TRBJ2-1; no clear D. Germline V gene sequence: CDR1 LGHNA, CDR2 YNFKEQ. V was shortened by 1 base and J by 0 bases, with 13 bases between the two germline ends. This CDR3 is 17 amino acids long. The DNA for the CDR3 is TGTGCCAGCAGCCAAGGTCCCACGGACGTCTCCTACAATGAGCAGTTCTTC. It yields the protein CASSQGPTDVSYNEQFF.

The J gene is TRBJ2-1, the V gene TRBV11-3, with 10 bases fitting TRBD1. Trimming at V came to 5 bases and at J to 4 bases, leaving 5 bases not matched to a gene. The CDR3 has 15 amino acids. Germline loops: CDR1 SGHNT, CDR2 YENEEA. CDR3 loop: CASSPGDRGYNEQFF. The CDR3 region has the DNA TGTGCCAGCAGCCCCGGGGACAGGGGATACAATGAGCAGTTCTTC.

V and J are TRBV6-5 and TRBJ2-7; D possibly corresponds to TRBD1 (5 bases). CDR1 is MNHEY, CDR2 SVGAGI, per germline. V gave up 2 bases and J gave up 5 bases, with 13 bases separating them. This CDR3 region has 14 residues. The CDR3 coding sequence is TGTGCCAGCAGTTACGTGGCAGGGTCCCACGAGCAGTACTTC. As protein: CASSYVAGSHEQYF.

This rearrangement joins TRBV7-2 to TRBJ2-1; 13 bases are shared with TRBD2. CDR1 SGHTA and CDR2 FQGNSA come from the germline V gene. The V and J ends lost 2 bases and 0 bases, in that order; junction bases with no gene match: 1. This CDR3 has 17 amino acids. The CDR3 spells CASSLTSGRGSYNEQFF. The CDR3, as DNA: TGTGCCAGCAGCTTAACTAGCGGGAGGGGCTCCTACAATGAGCAGTTCTTC. The whole variable domain, filled in from reference TRBV7-2 and TRBJ2-1, reads GAGVSQSPSNKVTEKGKDVELRCDPISGHTALYWYRQSLGQGLEFLIYFQGNSAPDKSGLPSDRFSAERTGGSVSTLTIQRTQQEDSAVYLCASSLTSGRGSYNEQFFGPGTRLTVL.

The V call is TRBV28, the J call TRBJ2-1; D possibly corresponds to TRBD2 (6 bases). Between the trimmed V and J ends, which lost 7 bases and 9 bases, there was a span of 13 bases. CDR3 length: 12 residues. Looked up from germline, CDR1 is MDHEN and CDR2 is SYDVKM. For the CDR3, the DNA is TGTGCCAGCACGGAGGGGAGTAGTGAGCAGTTCTTC. It yields the protein CASTEGSSEQFF.

This chain uses TRBV11-1 with TRBJ2-1; D possibly corresponds to TRBD2 (6 bases). V was clipped by 6 bases and J by 0 bases, with 12 bases between them. The CDR3 consists of 15 residues. Germline V CDR1 and CDR2: SGHAT, FQDESV (reference sequence). The CDR3 loop is CASSLGDSSYNEQFF. CDR3 nucleotides: TGTGCCAGCAGTCTGGGGGACTCCTCCTACAATGAGCAGTTCTTC.

This clone was recorded only once. The rearrangement joins TRBV7-6 to TRBJ2-1, with 10 nucleotides matching TRBD2. V shed 7 bases and J 5 bases; nucleotides not matched to a gene: 2. This CDR3 has 13 amino acids. CDR1 and CDR2 (germline): SGHVS, FNYEAQ. For the CDR3, the DNA is TGTGCCAGCATCGGGACTAGCGACAATGAGCAGTTCTTC. Protein product: CASIGTSDNEQFF.

Here the CDR3 DNA reads TGCGCCAGCAGCCAAGTTGACGGGAGGGTAGATACGCAGTATTTT. Amino acids: CASSQVDGRVDTQYF. J is TRBJ2-3 and V is TRBV4-1, with 8 bases lining up with TRBD2. CDR1 and CDR2 from the germline V gene are MGHRA and YSYEKL. The CDR3 is made up of 15 amino acids. Losses at the gene ends were 1 base for V and 5 bases for J; bases not matched to a gene: 5.

The chain has TRBV10-3 and TRBJ2-1; 9 nucleotides line up with TRBD1. The ends lost 11 bases at V and 6 bases at J; junction bases unmatched: 8. CDR3 length: 13 amino acids. Germline V lookup: CDR1 ENHRY, CDR2 SYGVKD. The chain's CDR3 is CALRTGDANEQFF. CDR3 DNA sequence: TGTGCCCTCCGGACAGGGGATGCCAATGAGCAGTTCTTC.

The rearrangement links TRBV5-1 to TRBJ2-2, with D perhaps TRBD1 or TRBD2 (5 bases each). CDR3 length equals 16 residues. Germline V CDR1 and CDR2: SGHRS, YFSETQ. V shed 3 bases and J shed 6 bases, with 18 bases lying between them. The CDR3 reads CASSWETDQNAGELFF. For the CDR3, the DNA is TGCGCCAGCAGCTGGGAGACAGACCAAAACGCCGGGGAGCTGTTTTTT.

The chain links TRBV6-1 to TRBJ2-7; 8 bases line up with TRBD2. The V gene end was trimmed by 6 bases and the J gene end by 2 bases; junction bases not matched to a gene: 9. Germline values: CDR1 MNHNS, CDR2 SASEGT. The CDR3 length is 15 residues. CDR3 amino acids: CASRETLAGPYEQYF. The CDR3 region has the DNA TGTGCCAGCAGGGAGACCTTAGCGGGACCCTACGAGCAGTACTTC.

V usage is TRBV4-1 and J usage is TRBJ1-4, with D tentatively TRBD1 (5 bases). Trimming left V 10 bases short and J 4 bases short, with 16 bases between. This CDR3 is built from 14 residues. Germline V gene lookup returns CDR1 MGHRA and CDR2 YSYEKL. The CDR3 spells CAIGGGLDNEKLFF. In DNA, the CDR3 is TGCGCCATCGGGGGGGGACTCGATAATGAAAAACTGTTTTTT.

V usage is TRBV6-6 and J usage is TRBJ2-7, with a weak D call TRBD1 (5 bases). Deletions cut 5 bases from V and 5 bases from J, with 16 bases between. The germline V gene has CDR1 MNHNY and CDR2 SVGAGI (reference sequence). This CDR3 contains 14 residues. The CDR3 DNA is TGTGCCAGCAGTCCCACAGGACATTTCAACGAGCAGTACTTC. Its protein is CASSPTGHFNEQYF.